The rows below give T cell receptor beta chains drawn from one sample of a study of T cells in Graves' hyperthyroidism and ophthalmopathy. Using its own MiXCR run on the multiplex PCR reads, TCRdb lists one record per CDR3 protein. Here the sample spans 150,000 or so distinct CDR3 sequences, over 20% being singletons. Sequenced sample: blood. These receptors came from a woman aged 50 to 60 with Graves' hyperthyroidism that later progressed to Graves' ophthalmopathy. Both conserved end residues are part of each CDR3. D genes are given only for firm matches. Clone size, where shown, is once, few, many, or a class for clones that have expanded.

CDR3 DNA: TGTGCCAGCAACTCAAGGGGGTATGGCTACACCTTC
CDR3 protein: CASNSRGYGYTF
clone size: few
V gene: TRBV5-6
D gene: .
J gene: TRBJ1-2
CDR3 length: 12

CDR3 DNA: TGTGCCAGCAGCTTCGGACAGGGTGGGGAATACGAGCAGTTCTTC
CDR3 protein: CASSFGQGGEYEQFF
clone size: .
V gene: TRBV7-9
D gene: TRBD1
J gene: TRBJ2-1
CDR3 length: 15

CDR3 DNA: TGTGCCAGCAGTGACAGGGCTAATTCACCCCTCCACTTT
CDR3 protein: CASSDRANSPLHF
clone size: .
V gene: TRBV2
D gene: .
J gene: TRBJ1-6
CDR3 length: 13

CDR3 DNA: TGTGCCAGCAGAGCGGGGGGTCGTCGTCCTAGCACAGATACGCAGTATTTT
CDR3 protein: CASRAGGRRPSTDTQYF
clone size: .
V gene: TRBV6-1
D gene: TRBD2
J gene: TRBJ2-3
CDR3 length: 17

CDR3 DNA: TGTGCCAGCAGCCAAAGGGCTGACAGGTTCCGGACCCAGTACTTC
CDR3 protein: CASSQRADRFRTQYF
clone size: .
V gene: TRBV3-1
D gene: .
J gene: TRBJ2-5
CDR3 length: 15

CDR3 DNA: TGTACCAGCAGTCGTATTCCAGGGGAGGGCAAAAACATTCAGTACTTC
CDR3 protein: CTSSRIPGEGKNIQYF
clone size: .
V gene: TRBV27
D gene: .
J gene: TRBJ2-4
CDR3 length: 16

CDR3 DNA: TGCAGTGCTAGGTTACTTGAGGTCGATGAAAAACTGTTTTTT
CDR3 protein: CSARLLEVDEKLFF
clone size: many
V gene: TRBV20-1
D gene: .
J gene: TRBJ1-4
CDR3 length: 14

CDR3 DNA: TGTGCCAGCAACGCCCCCCAAGAGACCCAGTACTTC
CDR3 protein: CASNAPQETQYF
clone size: many
V gene: TRBV7-6
D gene: .
J gene: TRBJ2-5
CDR3 length: 12

CDR3 DNA: TGTGCCAGCAGCCCCTCAACTAATGAAAAACTGTTTTTT
CDR3 protein: CASSPSTNEKLFF
clone size: .
V gene: TRBV12-3/TRBV12-4
D gene: .
J gene: TRBJ1-4
CDR3 length: 13

CDR3 DNA: TGTGCCAGCAGCTCAAGACGGCGGGAGGGCTTCGCGCAGTATTTT
CDR3 protein: CASSSRRREGFAQYF
clone size: many
V gene: TRBV28
D gene: TRBD2
J gene: TRBJ2-3
CDR3 length: 15

CDR3 DNA: TGCAGCGGGATCTTTGGAGATACGCAGTATTTT
CDR3 protein: CSGIFGDTQYF
clone size: .
V gene: TRBV29-1
D gene: .
J gene: TRBJ2-3
CDR3 length: 11

CDR3 DNA: TGTGCCTGGGGACAGTCGAACACTGAAGCTTTCTTT
CDR3 protein: CAWGQSNTEAFF
clone size: many
V gene: TRBV30
D gene: .
J gene: TRBJ1-1
CDR3 length: 12

CDR3 DNA: TGTGCCAGCCGGGATAGCGGGAGTGTCTTTTACAATGAGCAGTTCTTC
CDR3 protein: CASRDSGSVFYNEQFF
clone size: .
V gene: TRBV28
D gene: TRBD2
J gene: TRBJ2-1
CDR3 length: 16

CDR3 DNA: TGCAGTGCTACGACTAGCAGAGAGACCCAGTACTTC
CDR3 protein: CSATTSRETQYF
clone size: .
V gene: TRBV20-1
D gene: TRBD2
J gene: TRBJ2-5
CDR3 length: 12

CDR3 DNA: TGTGCCATCAGTGAGCCCCGGGAGAACACTGAAGCTTTCTTT
CDR3 protein: CAISEPRENTEAFF
clone size: many
V gene: TRBV10-3
D gene: .
J gene: TRBJ1-1
CDR3 length: 14

CDR3 DNA: TGTGCCACCAGCGATGGCCAGGATAGCAATCAGCCCCAGCATTTT
CDR3 protein: CATSDGQDSNQPQHF
clone size: .
V gene: TRBV24-1
D gene: .
J gene: TRBJ1-5
CDR3 length: 15

CDR3 DNA: TGTGCCAGCAGCCAGGTTAGGGGCAATCAGCCCCAGCATTTT
CDR3 protein: CASSQVRGNQPQHF
clone size: many
V gene: TRBV3-1
D gene: .
J gene: TRBJ1-5
CDR3 length: 14

CDR3 DNA: TGTGCCAGCAGCAAAGTCCGGGACTCCCTCTTGCGGGAGACCCAGTACTTC
CDR3 protein: CASSKVRDSLLRETQYF
clone size: many
V gene: TRBV3-1
D gene: .
J gene: TRBJ2-5
CDR3 length: 17

CDR3 DNA: TGTGCCTGGAGTTATGACTCTGGAAACACCATATATTTT
CDR3 protein: CAWSYDSGNTIYF
clone size: many
V gene: TRBV30
D gene: .
J gene: TRBJ1-3
CDR3 length: 13

CDR3 DNA: TGTGCCAGCAGTTCCTATGGGACTAGCGGGAGTTGGGTCAAAAACATTCAGTACTTC
CDR3 protein: CASSSYGTSGSWVKNIQYF
clone size: many
V gene: TRBV28
D gene: TRBD2
J gene: TRBJ2-4
CDR3 length: 19

CDR3 DNA: TGTGCCAGCAGCTCCCCCCTGGACGGGTCCTACGAGCAGTACTTC
CDR3 protein: CASSSPLDGSYEQYF
clone size: many
V gene: TRBV7-3
D gene: .
J gene: TRBJ2-7
CDR3 length: 15

CDR3 DNA: TGTGCCAGCAGCCCGTCGGGACAGGGGGGGAACACTGAAGCTTTCTTT
CDR3 protein: CASSPSGQGGNTEAFF
clone size: .
V gene: TRBV5-5
D gene: TRBD1
J gene: TRBJ1-1
CDR3 length: 16

CDR3 DNA: TGTGCCAGCAGCTTAGTGACTGTGGGAACCGGGGAGCTGTTTTTT
CDR3 protein: CASSLVTVGTGELFF
clone size: .
V gene: TRBV11-2
D gene: .
J gene: TRBJ2-2
CDR3 length: 15

CDR3 DNA: TGTGCCAGTAGTACCGGGGGGAGCTATGGCTACACCTTC
CDR3 protein: CASSTGGSYGYTF
clone size: few
V gene: TRBV19
D gene: .
J gene: TRBJ1-2
CDR3 length: 13

CDR3 DNA: TGTGCCAGCAATGAACGGACTAGCCATAACAATGAGCAGTTCTTC
CDR3 protein: CASNERTSHNNEQFF
clone size: .
V gene: TRBV2
D gene: TRBD2
J gene: TRBJ2-1
CDR3 length: 15

CDR3 DNA: TGTGCCAGCAGTTCTCTAGCGGGAGGAGCCTACGAGCAGTACTTC
CDR3 protein: CASSSLAGGAYEQYF
clone size: many
V gene: TRBV28
D gene: TRBD2
J gene: TRBJ2-7
CDR3 length: 15

CDR3 DNA: TGTGCCAGTAGTGCTTGGACAGGGGGCAACTATGGCTACACCTTC
CDR3 protein: CASSAWTGGNYGYTF
clone size: many
V gene: TRBV19
D gene: TRBD1
J gene: TRBJ1-2
CDR3 length: 15

CDR3 DNA: TGTGCCAGCAGCCAAGATACTAACTTCGTGAGGGACACTGAAGCTTTCTTT
CDR3 protein: CASSQDTNFVRDTEAFF
clone size: .
V gene: TRBV4-2
D gene: .
J gene: TRBJ1-1
CDR3 length: 17

CDR3 DNA: TGCAGTGCTAGGCCCTTGGGGATCGGCAATCAGCCCCAGCATTTT
CDR3 protein: CSARPLGIGNQPQHF
clone size: many
V gene: TRBV20-1
D gene: .
J gene: TRBJ1-5
CDR3 length: 15

CDR3 DNA: TGTGCCAGCAGCCAAGGTCAGCGGCTAGGGGGAGAGACCCAGTACTTC
CDR3 protein: CASSQGQRLGGETQYF
clone size: many
V gene: TRBV3-1
D gene: .
J gene: TRBJ2-5
CDR3 length: 16

CDR3 DNA: TGTGCCAGCAGCTTTGGTGCTCTAGGAAGTACGCAGTATTTT
CDR3 protein: CASSFGALGSTQYF
clone size: many
V gene: TRBV7-3
D gene: .
J gene: TRBJ2-3
CDR3 length: 14

CDR3 DNA: TGTGCCAGCAGTTACGACGGAGGCAATCAGCCCCAGCATTTT
CDR3 protein: CASSYDGGNQPQHF
clone size: few
V gene: TRBV6-2/TRBV6-3
D gene: .
J gene: TRBJ1-5
CDR3 length: 14

CDR3 DNA: TGTGCCAGCAGTTACTTGCGGGAGCCTGCAGGTCAGCCCCAGCATTTT
CDR3 protein: CASSYLREPAGQPQHF
clone size: .
V gene: TRBV28
D gene: .
J gene: TRBJ1-5
CDR3 length: 16

CDR3 DNA: TGTGCCAGCAGCGAGGCTGGTGATTTTGAAAAACTGTTTTTT
CDR3 protein: CASSEAGDFEKLFF
clone size: .
V gene: TRBV9
D gene: .
J gene: TRBJ1-4
CDR3 length: 14

CDR3 DNA: TGTGCCAGCAGCCACGCAGGCCGGAACTATGGCTACACCTTC
CDR3 protein: CASSHAGRNYGYTF
clone size: .
V gene: TRBV28
D gene: .
J gene: TRBJ1-2
CDR3 length: 14

CDR3 DNA: TGTGCCAGCAGTTCCTTAGCGGGAGGGCCCCAAGAGACCCAGTACTTC
CDR3 protein: CASSSLAGGPQETQYF
clone size: many
V gene: TRBV27
D gene: TRBD2
J gene: TRBJ2-5
CDR3 length: 16

CDR3 DNA: TGTGCCAGCAGTTTATCGGGGTTCAGGGGGACCTACGAGCAGTACTTC
CDR3 protein: CASSLSGFRGTYEQYF
clone size: .
V gene: TRBV28
D gene: TRBD1
J gene: TRBJ2-7
CDR3 length: 16

CDR3 DNA: TGCAGTGCTAGAGATGTGAAGGGGAAGGGGTATGGCTACACCTTC
CDR3 protein: CSARDVKGKGYGYTF
clone size: many
V gene: TRBV20-1
D gene: .
J gene: TRBJ1-2
CDR3 length: 15

CDR3 DNA: TGTGCCAGTAGCAGGCGACAGGCACGAACCTACGAGCAGTACTTC
CDR3 protein: CASSRRQARTYEQYF
clone size: once
V gene: TRBV19
D gene: .
J gene: TRBJ2-7
CDR3 length: 15

CDR3 DNA: TGTGCCAGCAGCGGGGGATCGGGGATCGAACTGTTTTTT
CDR3 protein: CASSGGSGIELFF
clone size: .
V gene: TRBV12-3/TRBV12-4
D gene: .
J gene: TRBJ1-4
CDR3 length: 13

CDR3 DNA: TGCAGCGTAGCTAGCGGGAGAGAGACCCAGTACTTC
CDR3 protein: CSVASGRETQYF
clone size: few
V gene: TRBV29-1
D gene: TRBD2
J gene: TRBJ2-5
CDR3 length: 12

CDR3 DNA: TGCAGTGCGGATCCGGGACCCAAGTCCCGGGAGCTGTTTTTT
CDR3 protein: CSADPGPKSRELFF
clone size: many
V gene: TRBV20-1
D gene: .
J gene: TRBJ2-2
CDR3 length: 14

CDR3 DNA: TGTGCCAGCAGCTTGGCCAAACCCATGGGCGAGCAGTACTTC
CDR3 protein: CASSLAKPMGEQYF
clone size: .
V gene: TRBV5-5
D gene: .
J gene: TRBJ2-7
CDR3 length: 14

CDR3 DNA: TGTGCCAGCAGCCTAGACTGGAACACTGAAGCTTTCTTT
CDR3 protein: CASSLDWNTEAFF
clone size: .
V gene: TRBV11-2
D gene: .
J gene: TRBJ1-1
CDR3 length: 13

CDR3 DNA: TGTGCCAGCAGTACCCCCGACAGACCAGATACGCAGTATTTT
CDR3 protein: CASSTPDRPDTQYF
clone size: many
V gene: TRBV2
D gene: .
J gene: TRBJ2-3
CDR3 length: 14

CDR3 DNA: TGCAGTGCTGCCTCTCAGGGACAGGAGCAGTTCTTC
CDR3 protein: CSAASQGQEQFF
clone size: many
V gene: TRBV20-1
D gene: TRBD1
J gene: TRBJ2-1
CDR3 length: 12

CDR3 DNA: TGCGCCAGCAGCTTCGGCACCGGGGGGGCTTACAATGAGCAGTTCTTC
CDR3 protein: CASSFGTGGAYNEQFF
clone size: .
V gene: TRBV5-1
D gene: TRBD2
J gene: TRBJ2-1
CDR3 length: 16

CDR3 DNA: TGTGCCAGCAGCCACCCCGACAGGGGGCTAGGTCAGCCCCAGCATTTT
CDR3 protein: CASSHPDRGLGQPQHF
clone size: .
V gene: TRBV3-1
D gene: TRBD1
J gene: TRBJ1-5
CDR3 length: 16

CDR3 DNA: TGTGCCAGTAGTATAGCTCCGGCTAGCTACACCTACGAGCAGTACTTC
CDR3 protein: CASSIAPASYTYEQYF
clone size: .
V gene: TRBV19
D gene: .
J gene: TRBJ2-7
CDR3 length: 16

CDR3 DNA: TGTGCCAGCAGTTTTAGAGGTTCTGGCTACACCTTC
CDR3 protein: CASSFRGSGYTF
clone size: many
V gene: TRBV12-3/TRBV12-4
D gene: .
J gene: TRBJ1-2
CDR3 length: 12

CDR3 DNA: TGTGCCAGCTTCGACAGGGGTTCCACTGAAGCTTTCTTT
CDR3 protein: CASFDRGSTEAFF
clone size: few
V gene: TRBV2
D gene: TRBD1
J gene: TRBJ1-1
CDR3 length: 13

CDR3 DNA: TGTGCCAGCAGTCCCGGTCTCTACGAGCAGTACTTC
CDR3 protein: CASSPGLYEQYF
clone size: many
V gene: TRBV28
D gene: .
J gene: TRBJ2-7
CDR3 length: 12

CDR3 DNA: TGTGCCAGCAGTTTGGCCGGGACAGGGGGCAATGAGCAGTTCTTC
CDR3 protein: CASSLAGTGGNEQFF
clone size: .
V gene: TRBV28
D gene: TRBD1
J gene: TRBJ2-1
CDR3 length: 15

CDR3 DNA: TGTGCCAGCAGTGGGCTAGCGGGATTCACAGATACGCAGTATTTT
CDR3 protein: CASSGLAGFTDTQYF
clone size: few
V gene: TRBV6-1
D gene: TRBD2
J gene: TRBJ2-3
CDR3 length: 15

CDR3 DNA: TGTGCCAGCAGCCAAGGACGGCGGCAGAGGCCTGAAGCTTTCTTT
CDR3 protein: CASSQGRRQRPEAFF
clone size: .
V gene: TRBV14
D gene: .
J gene: TRBJ1-1
CDR3 length: 15

CDR3 DNA: TGCAGCGTTGAGGGGCAGCTGAACACCGGGGAGCTGTTTTTT
CDR3 protein: CSVEGQLNTGELFF
clone size: .
V gene: TRBV29-1
D gene: .
J gene: TRBJ2-2
CDR3 length: 14

CDR3 DNA: TGCAGTGCCCCCGGGGCGCTAGCGGGAGGATCTACGCAGTATTTT
CDR3 protein: CSAPGALAGGSTQYF
clone size: many
V gene: TRBV20-1
D gene: TRBD2
J gene: TRBJ2-3
CDR3 length: 15

CDR3 DNA: TGTGCCAGCACCCTATCCTCGACAGGGAAGGAGACCCAGTACTTC
CDR3 protein: CASTLSSTGKETQYF
clone size: .
V gene: TRBV28
D gene: TRBD1
J gene: TRBJ2-5
CDR3 length: 15